This T cell receptor (beta chain) was identified during a study of regulatory T cells in long-lasting Graves disease. Study-wide results and caveats: The small sample size may have reduced accuracy. Persistent disease samples used TRBV28, TRBJ1-2 and TRBJ2-5 preferentially.

Per the germline V gene, CDR1 is MNHNS and CDR2 is SASEGT. With 4 bases clipped from V and 7 bases from J, the junction kept 6 bases outside the gene matches. This CDR3 spans 13 amino acids. Described time point: persistent/refractory GD, antithyroid drugs over 5 years with positive TRAb. The TCR library used RNA extracted from PBMCs. Patient provenance is recorded as an endocrinology department in Xi'an, China. Points on this clonotype: Its antigen remains unidentified.

Arm-PCR with iRepertoire HTBI primers amplified the CDR3 regions for these TCR beta libraries. In the authors' workflow: Among the samples, 60 to 65 TRBV and around 13 TRBJ segments were identified. MiXCR was run by TCRdb on the multiplex PCR reads, yielding one entry per CDR3 protein. TCRdb, not the authors, supplied the V and J calls. The sample holds around 460,000 distinct CDR3 sequences, roughly 23% seen once. This rearrangement joins TRBV6-1 to TRBJ2-7; 8 nucleotides agree with TRBD1. This sample comprised peripheral blood mononuclear cells (PBMCs), obtained when the disease was refractory, from a patient treated with antithyroid drugs. The TCR was taken from a female donor with Graves disease. The CDR3 region is CASSGGQETEQYF. CDR3 nucleotide sequence: TGTGCCAGCAGTGGGGGACAGGAAACAGAGCAGTACTTC.